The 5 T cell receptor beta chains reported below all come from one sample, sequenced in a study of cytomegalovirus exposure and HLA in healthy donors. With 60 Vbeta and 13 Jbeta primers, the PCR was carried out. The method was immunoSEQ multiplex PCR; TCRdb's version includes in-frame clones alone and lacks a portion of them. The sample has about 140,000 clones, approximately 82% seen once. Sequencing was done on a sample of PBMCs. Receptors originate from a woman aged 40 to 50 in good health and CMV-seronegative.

The CDR3 loop is CASSVGQGTEAFF. CDR3 in DNA: TGTGCCAGCAGCGTAGGACAGGGCACTGAAGCTTTCTTT. The rearrangement links TRBV9 to TRBJ1-1; the match to TRBD1 covers 7 bases. After removal of 0 bases from V and 4 bases from J, the junction contained 0 bases not matched to a gene. Germline V gene data show CDR1 as SGDLS and CDR2 as YYNGEE. CDR3 size: 13 residues.

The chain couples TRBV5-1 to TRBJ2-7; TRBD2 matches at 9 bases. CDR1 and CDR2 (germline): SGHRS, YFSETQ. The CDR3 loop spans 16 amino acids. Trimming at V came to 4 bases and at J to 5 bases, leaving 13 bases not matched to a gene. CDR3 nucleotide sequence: TGCGCCAGCAGCCCGGTTAGCGGGAGTCCGCCCCACGAGCAGTACTTC. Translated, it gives CASSPVSGSPPHEQYF.

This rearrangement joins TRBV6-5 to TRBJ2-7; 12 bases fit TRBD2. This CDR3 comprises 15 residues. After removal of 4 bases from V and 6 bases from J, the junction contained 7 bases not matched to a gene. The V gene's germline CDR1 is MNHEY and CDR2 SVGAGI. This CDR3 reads CASSFLAGGPTEQYF. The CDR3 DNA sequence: TGTGCCAGCAGTTTTCTAGCGGGAGGGCCTACCGAGCAGTACTTC.

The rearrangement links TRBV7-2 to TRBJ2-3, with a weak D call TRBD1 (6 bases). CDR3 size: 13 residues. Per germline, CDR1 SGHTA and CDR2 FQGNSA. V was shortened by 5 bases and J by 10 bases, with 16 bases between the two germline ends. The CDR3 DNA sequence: TGTGCCAGCAGCCCTACCGGACAGTTAGCGCAGTATTTT. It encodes CASSPTGQLAQYF.

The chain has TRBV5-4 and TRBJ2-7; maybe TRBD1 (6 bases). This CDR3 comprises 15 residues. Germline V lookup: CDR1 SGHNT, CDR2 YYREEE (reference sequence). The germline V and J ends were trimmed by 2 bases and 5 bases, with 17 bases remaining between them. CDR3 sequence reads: CASSLNGQPFDEQYF. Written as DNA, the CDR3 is TGTGCCAGCAGCTTAAATGGACAGCCCTTTGACGAGCAGTACTTC.